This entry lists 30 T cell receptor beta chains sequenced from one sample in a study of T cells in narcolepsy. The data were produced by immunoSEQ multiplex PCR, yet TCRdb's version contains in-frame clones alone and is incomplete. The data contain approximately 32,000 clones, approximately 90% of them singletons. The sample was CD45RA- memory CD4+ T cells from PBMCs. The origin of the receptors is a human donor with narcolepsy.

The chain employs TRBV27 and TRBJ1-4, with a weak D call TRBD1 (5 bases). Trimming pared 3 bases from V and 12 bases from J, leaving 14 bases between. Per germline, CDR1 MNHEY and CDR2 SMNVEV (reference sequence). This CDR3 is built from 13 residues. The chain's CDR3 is CASSFRQGRQLFF. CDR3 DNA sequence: TGTGCCAGCAGTTTTAGGCAGGGCCGGCAACTGTTTTTT.

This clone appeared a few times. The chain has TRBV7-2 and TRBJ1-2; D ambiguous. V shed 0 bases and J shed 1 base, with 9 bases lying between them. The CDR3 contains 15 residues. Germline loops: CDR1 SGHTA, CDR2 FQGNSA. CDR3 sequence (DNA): TGTGCCAGCAGCTTAGCGCCTGGCAATAACTATGGCTACACCTTC. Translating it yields CASSLAPGNNYGYTF.

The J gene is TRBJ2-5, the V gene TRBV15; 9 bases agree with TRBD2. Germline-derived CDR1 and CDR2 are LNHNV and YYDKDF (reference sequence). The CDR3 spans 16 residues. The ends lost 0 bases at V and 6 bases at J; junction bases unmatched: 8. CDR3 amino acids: CATSRDSGTSSQTQYF. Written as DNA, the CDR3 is TGTGCCACCAGCAGAGATTCCGGGACTAGCAGCCAGACCCAGTACTTC.

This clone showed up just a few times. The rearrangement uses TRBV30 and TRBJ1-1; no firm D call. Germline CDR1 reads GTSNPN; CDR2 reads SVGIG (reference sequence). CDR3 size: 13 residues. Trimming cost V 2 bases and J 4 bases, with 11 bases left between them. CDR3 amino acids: CAWSQYEATEAFF. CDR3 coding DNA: TGTGCCTGGAGTCAATATGAAGCCACTGAAGCTTTCTTT.

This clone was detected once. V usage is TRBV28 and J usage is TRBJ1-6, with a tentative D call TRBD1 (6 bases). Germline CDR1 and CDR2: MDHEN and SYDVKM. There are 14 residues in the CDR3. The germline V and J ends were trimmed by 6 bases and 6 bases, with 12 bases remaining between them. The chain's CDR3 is CASSPGAGNSPLHF. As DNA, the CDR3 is TGTGCCAGCAGCCCGGGGGCGGGTAATTCACCCCTCCACTTT.

As DNA, the CDR3 is TGTGCCAGTAGTAACGGACAGGGGGTGACTAATGAAAAACTGTTTTTT. Its protein product is CASSNGQGVTNEKLFF. The chain joins TRBV19 to TRBJ1-4, with 10 bases matching TRBD1. There are 16 residues in the CDR3. Germline V gene lookup returns CDR1 LNHDA and CDR2 SQIVND (reference sequence). V lost 4 bases and J lost 2; bases outside the gene matches: 4.

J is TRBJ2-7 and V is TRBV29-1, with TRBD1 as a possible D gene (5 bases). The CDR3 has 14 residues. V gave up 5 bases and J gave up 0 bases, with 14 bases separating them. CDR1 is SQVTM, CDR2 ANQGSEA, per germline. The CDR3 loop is CSVQTAATSYEQYF. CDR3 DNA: TGCAGCGTTCAGACAGCTGCAACCTCCTACGAGCAGTACTTC.

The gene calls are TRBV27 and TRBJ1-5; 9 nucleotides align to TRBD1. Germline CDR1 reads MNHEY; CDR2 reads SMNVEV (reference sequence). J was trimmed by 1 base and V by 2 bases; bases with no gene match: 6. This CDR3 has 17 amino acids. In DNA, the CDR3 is TGTGCCAGCAGTTTAGGTTGGGGACAGGGAAGCAATCAGCCCCAGCATTTT. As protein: CASSLGWGQGSNQPQHF.

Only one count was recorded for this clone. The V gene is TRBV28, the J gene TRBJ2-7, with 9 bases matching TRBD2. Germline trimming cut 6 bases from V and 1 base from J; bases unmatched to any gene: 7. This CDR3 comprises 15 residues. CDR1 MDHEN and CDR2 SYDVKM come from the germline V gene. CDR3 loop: CASSPAGGVSYEQYF. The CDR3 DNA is TGTGCCAGCAGCCCGGCGGGGGGGGTATCCTACGAGCAGTACTTC.

The CDR3 bases are TGTGCCAGTAGTATAGACCAAGAGACCCAGTACTTC. Translating gives CASSIDQETQYF. The gene calls are TRBV19 and TRBJ2-5; D is ambiguous. V dropped 0 bases and J dropped 1 base, with 0 bases sitting between them. Germline V gene lookup returns CDR1 LNHDA and CDR2 SQIVND (reference sequence). The CDR3 contains 12 residues.

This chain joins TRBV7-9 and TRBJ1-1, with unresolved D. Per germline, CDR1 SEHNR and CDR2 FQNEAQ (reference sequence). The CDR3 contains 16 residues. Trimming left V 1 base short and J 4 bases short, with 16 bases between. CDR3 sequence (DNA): TGTGCCAGCAGCTTAGTAATTTCGGGCTTGGGCACTGAAGCTTTCTTT. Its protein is CASSLVISGLGTEAFF.

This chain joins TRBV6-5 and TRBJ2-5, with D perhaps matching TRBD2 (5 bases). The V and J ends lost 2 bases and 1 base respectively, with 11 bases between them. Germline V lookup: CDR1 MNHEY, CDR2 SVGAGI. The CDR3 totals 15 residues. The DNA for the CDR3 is TGTGCCAGCAGTTACCTCAGTCGGGGCCAAGAGACCCAGTACTTC. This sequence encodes CASSYLSRGQETQYF.

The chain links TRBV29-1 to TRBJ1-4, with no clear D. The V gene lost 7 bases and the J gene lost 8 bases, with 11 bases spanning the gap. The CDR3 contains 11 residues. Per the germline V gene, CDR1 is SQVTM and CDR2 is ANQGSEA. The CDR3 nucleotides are TGCAGCGGGGTGGGTGGGGAAAAACTGTTTTTT. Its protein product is CSGVGGEKLFF.

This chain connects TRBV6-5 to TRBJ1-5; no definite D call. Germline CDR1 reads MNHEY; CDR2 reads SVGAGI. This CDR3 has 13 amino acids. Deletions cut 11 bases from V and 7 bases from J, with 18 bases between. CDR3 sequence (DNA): TGTGCCTCGGCAGGAAACCGGAACCAGCCCCAGCATTTT. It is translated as CASAGNRNQPQHF.

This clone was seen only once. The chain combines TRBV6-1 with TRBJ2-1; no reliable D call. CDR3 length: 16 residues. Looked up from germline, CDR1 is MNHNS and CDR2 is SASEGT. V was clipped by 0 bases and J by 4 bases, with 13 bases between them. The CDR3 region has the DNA TGTGCCAGCAGTGAAGCTAAAAACTGGAGATACAATGAGCAGTTCTTC. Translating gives CASSEAKNWRYNEQFF.

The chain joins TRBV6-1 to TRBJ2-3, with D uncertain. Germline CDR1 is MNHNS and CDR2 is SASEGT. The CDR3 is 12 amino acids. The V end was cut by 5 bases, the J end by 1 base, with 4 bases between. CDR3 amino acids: CASSTGTDTQYF. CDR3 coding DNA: TGTGCCAGCAGTACAGGCACAGATACGCAGTATTTT.

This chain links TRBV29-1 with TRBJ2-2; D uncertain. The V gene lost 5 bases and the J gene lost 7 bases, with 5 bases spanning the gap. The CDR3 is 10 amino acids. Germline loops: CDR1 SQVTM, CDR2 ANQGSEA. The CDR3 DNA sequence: TGCAGCGTTTGGGGCGGGGAGCTGTTTTTT. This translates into CSVWGGELFF.

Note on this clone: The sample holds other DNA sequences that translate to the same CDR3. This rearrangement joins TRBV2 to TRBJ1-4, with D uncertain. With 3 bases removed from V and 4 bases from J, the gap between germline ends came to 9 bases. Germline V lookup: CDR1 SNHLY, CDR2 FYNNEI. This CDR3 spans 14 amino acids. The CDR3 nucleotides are TGTGCCAGCAGTGAGAGAGGCCGTAATGAAAAACTGTTTTTT. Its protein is CASSERGRNEKLFF.

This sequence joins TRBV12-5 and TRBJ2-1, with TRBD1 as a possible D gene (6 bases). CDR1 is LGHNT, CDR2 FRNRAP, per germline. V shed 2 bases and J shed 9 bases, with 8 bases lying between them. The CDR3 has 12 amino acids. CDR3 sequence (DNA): TGTGCTAGTGGTTTGACACAGGGTGAGCAGTTCTTC. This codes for CASGLTQGEQFF.

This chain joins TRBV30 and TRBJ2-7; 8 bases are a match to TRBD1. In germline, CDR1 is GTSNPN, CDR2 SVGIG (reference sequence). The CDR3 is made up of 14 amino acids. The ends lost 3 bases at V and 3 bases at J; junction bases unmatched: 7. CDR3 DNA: TGTGCCTGGAGCCCCGGGACAGGACTCTACGAGCAGTACTTC. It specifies CAWSPGTGLYEQYF.

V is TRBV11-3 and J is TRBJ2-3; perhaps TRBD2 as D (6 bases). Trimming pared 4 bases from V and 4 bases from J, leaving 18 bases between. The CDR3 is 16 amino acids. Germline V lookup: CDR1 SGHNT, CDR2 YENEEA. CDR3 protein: CASSSPRDSMSDTQYF. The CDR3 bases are TGTGCCAGCAGCTCCCCCCGGGACTCAATGTCAGATACGCAGTATTTT.

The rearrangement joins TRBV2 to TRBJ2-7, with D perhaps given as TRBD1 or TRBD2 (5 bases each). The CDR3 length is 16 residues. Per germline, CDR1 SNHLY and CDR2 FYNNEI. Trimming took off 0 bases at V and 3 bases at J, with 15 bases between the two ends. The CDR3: CASSEATGLQFYEQYF. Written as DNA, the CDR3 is TGTGCCAGCAGTGAAGCGACGGGGCTACAATTCTACGAGCAGTACTTC.

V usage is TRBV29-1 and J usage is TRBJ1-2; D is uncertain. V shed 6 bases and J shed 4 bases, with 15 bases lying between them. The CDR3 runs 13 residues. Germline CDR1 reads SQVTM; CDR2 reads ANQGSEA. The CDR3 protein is CSVPTFGSYGYTF. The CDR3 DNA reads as TGCAGCGTACCAACGTTCGGCAGCTATGGCTACACCTTC.

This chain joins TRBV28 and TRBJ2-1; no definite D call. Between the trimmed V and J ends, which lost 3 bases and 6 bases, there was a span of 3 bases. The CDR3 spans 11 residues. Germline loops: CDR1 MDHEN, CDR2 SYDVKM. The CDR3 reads CASSFRNEQFF. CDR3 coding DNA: TGTGCCAGCAGTTTCCGCAATGAGCAGTTCTTC.

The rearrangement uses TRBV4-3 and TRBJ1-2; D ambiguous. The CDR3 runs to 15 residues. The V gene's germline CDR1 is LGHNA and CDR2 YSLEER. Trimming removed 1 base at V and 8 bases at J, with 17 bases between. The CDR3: CASSQVGRSVGGYTF. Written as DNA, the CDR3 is TGCGCCAGCAGCCAAGTCGGTCGGAGCGTGGGCGGCTACACCTTC.

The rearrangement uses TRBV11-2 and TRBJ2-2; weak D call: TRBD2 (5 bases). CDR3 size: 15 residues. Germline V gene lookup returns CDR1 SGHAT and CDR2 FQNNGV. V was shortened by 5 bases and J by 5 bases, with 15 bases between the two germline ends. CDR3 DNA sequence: TGTGCCAGCAGCCCTACTGGGAGTAGGACCGGGGAGCTGTTTTTT. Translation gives CASSPTGSRTGELFF.

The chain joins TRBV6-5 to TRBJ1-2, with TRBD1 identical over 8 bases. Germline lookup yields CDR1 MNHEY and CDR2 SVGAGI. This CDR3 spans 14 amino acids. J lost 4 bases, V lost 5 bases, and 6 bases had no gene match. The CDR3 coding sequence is TGTGCCAGCAGTGGACAGGGAAGACTCTATGGCTACACCTTC. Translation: CASSGQGRLYGYTF.

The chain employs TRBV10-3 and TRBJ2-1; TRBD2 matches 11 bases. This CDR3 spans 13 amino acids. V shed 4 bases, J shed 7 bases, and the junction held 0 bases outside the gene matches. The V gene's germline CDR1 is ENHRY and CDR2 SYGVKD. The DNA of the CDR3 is TGTGCCATCAGTGGACTAGCGGGGAATGAGCAGTTCTTC. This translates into CAISGLAGNEQFF.

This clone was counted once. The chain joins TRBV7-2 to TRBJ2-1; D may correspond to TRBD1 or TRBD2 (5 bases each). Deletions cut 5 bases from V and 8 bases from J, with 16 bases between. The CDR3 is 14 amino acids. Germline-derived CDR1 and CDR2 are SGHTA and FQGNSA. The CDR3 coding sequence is TGTGCCAGCAGCCGTGTCGGGGCGTCGGATGAGCAGTTCTTC. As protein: CASSRVGASDEQFF.

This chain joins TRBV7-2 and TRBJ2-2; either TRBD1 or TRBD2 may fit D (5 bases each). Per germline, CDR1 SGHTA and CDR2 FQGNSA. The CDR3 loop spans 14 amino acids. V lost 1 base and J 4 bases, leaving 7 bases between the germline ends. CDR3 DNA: TGTGCCAGCAGCTTAGATGGGGGCACCGGGGAGCTGTTTTTT. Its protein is CASSLDGGTGELFF.